Reported below is one T cell receptor (beta chain). Investigators amplified TCR beta CDR3 regions from RNA transcripts. First-round RT-PCR used HTBI primers; second-round multiplex PCR followed. MiXCR, applied by TCRdb to the multiplex PCR reads, yields one record per CDR3 protein. The data show roughly 1.1 million distinct CDR3 sequences, with 35% to 45% seen just once and around 10% held by the top ten. This CDR3 is built from 12 residues. The ends were cut back, 5 bases at V and 10 bases at J, with 15 bases in the middle. Germline V lookup: CDR1 MGHDK, CDR2 SYGVNS. These data are taken from a study of Graves' ophthalmopathy and Graves' hyperthyroidism.

The receptor's source is an adult man with Graves' hyperthyroidism. The chain combines TRBV25-1 with TRBJ2-7, with D uncertain. Source material: peripheral blood or thyroid tissue (not recorded which). CDR3 sequence (DNA): TGTGCCAGCAGTTACTTGGTGACGGATCAGTACTTC. Its translation: CASSYLVTDQYF.